The clone carrying this T cell receptor (beta chain) was detected ten times or more. Its antigen is currently unknown. Using RNA transcripts as the source, TCR beta CDR3 regions were amplified. TCR CDR3 regions were first amplified by RT-PCR with HTBI primers. TCRdb processed the multiplex PCR reads anew with MiXCR; each CDR3 protein has one entry. Found here are 600,000 to 650,000 distinct CDR3 sequences, more than 20% of them singletons; the top ten hold around a third. This sample is drawn from a study of T cells in Graves' hyperthyroidism and ophthalmopathy. Findings and limits, study-wide: The blood repertoire included most of the expanded thyroid clonotypes above 0.001.

The CDR3 contains 14 residues. Trimming cost V 7 bases and J 1 base, with 13 bases left between them. Germline V gene sequence: CDR1 MNHEY, CDR2 SVGEGT. Extraction of PBMCs used 9 to 10 ml of fresh peripheral blood. This TCR was recovered from a man younger than 45 with Graves' ophthalmopathy. Material: blood. The V call is TRBV6-2 or TRBV6-3, the J call TRBJ1-1; D ambiguous. Here the CDR3 DNA reads TGTGCCAGCAACATCGGACGGGGGAACACTGAAGCTTTCTTT. Amino acid sequence: CASNIGRGNTEAFF.